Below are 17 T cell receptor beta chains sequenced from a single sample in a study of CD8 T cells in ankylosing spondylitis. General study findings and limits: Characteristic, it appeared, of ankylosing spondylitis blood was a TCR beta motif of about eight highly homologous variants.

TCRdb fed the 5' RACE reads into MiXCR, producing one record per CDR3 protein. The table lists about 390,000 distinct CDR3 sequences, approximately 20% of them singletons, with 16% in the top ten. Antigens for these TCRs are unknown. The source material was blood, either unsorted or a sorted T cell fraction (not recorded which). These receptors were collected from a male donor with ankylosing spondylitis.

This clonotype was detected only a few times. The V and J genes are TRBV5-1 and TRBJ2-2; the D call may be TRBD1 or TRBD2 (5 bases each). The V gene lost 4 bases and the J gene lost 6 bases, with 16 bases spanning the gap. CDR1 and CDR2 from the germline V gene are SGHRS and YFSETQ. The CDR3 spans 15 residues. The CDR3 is CASSRRGQYAGELFF. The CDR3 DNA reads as TGCGCCAGCAGCCGTCGGGGCCAGTATGCCGGGGAGCTGTTTTTT.

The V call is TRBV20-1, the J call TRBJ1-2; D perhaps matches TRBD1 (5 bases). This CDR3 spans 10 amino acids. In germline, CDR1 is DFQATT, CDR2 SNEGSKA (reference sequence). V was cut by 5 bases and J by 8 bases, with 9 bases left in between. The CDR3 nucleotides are TGCAGTGCTCGGGGGAACGGCTACACCTTC. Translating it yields CSARGNGYTF.

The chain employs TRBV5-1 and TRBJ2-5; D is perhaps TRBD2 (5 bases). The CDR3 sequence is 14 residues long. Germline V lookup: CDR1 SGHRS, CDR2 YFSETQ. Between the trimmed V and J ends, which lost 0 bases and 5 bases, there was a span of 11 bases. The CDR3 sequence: CASSLGGAPETQYF. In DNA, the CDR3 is TGCGCCAGCAGCTTGGGGGGAGCCCCGGAGACCCAGTACTTC. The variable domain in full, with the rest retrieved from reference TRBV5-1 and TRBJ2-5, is KAGVTQTPRYLIKTRGQQVTLSCSPISGHRSVSWYQQTPGQGLQFLFEYFSETQRNKGNFPGRFSGRQFSNSRSEMNVSTLELGDSALYLCASSLGGAPETQYFGPGTRLLVL.

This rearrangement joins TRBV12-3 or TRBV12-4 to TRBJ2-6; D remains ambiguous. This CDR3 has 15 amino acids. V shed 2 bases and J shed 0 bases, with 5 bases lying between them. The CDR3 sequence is CASSLQVSGANVLTF. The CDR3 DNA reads TGTGCCAGCAGTTTACAGGTCTCTGGGGCCAACGTCCTGACTTTC.

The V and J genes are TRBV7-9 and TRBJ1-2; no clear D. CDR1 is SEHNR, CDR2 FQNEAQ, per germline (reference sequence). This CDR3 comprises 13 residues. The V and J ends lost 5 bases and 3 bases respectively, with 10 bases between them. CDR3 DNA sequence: TGTGCCAGCAGCCCCCGCGGAGACTATGGCTACACCTTC. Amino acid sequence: CASSPRGDYGYTF.

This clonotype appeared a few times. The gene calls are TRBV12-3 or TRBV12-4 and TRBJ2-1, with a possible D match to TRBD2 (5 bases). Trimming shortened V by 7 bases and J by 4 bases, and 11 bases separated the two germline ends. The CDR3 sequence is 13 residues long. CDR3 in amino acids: CASTSLLYNEQFF. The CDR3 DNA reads TGTGCCAGCACTAGCCTGTTATACAATGAGCAGTTCTTC.

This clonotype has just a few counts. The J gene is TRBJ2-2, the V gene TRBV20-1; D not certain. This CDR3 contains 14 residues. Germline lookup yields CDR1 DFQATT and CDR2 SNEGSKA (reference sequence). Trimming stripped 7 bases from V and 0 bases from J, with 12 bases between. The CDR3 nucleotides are TGCAGTGGGTGGAGCCCTGCGAACACCGGGGAGCTGTTTTTT. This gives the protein CSGWSPANTGELFF.

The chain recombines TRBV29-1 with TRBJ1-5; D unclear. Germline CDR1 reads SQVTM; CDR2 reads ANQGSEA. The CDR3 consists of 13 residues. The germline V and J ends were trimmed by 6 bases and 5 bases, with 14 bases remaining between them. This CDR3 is CSVSTFGDQPQHF. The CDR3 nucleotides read TGCAGCGTGTCCACCTTTGGGGATCAGCCCCAGCATTTT. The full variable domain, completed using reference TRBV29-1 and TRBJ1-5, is SAVISQKPSRDICQRGTSLTIQCQVDSQVTMMFWYRQQPGQSLTLIATANQGSEATYESGFVIDKFPISRPNLTFSTLTVSNMSPEDSSIYLCSVSTFGDQPQHFGDGTRLSIL.

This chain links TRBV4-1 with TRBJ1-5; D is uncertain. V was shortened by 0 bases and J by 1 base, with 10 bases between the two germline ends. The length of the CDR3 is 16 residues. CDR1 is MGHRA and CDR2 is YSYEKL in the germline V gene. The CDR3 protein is CASSQEYGVSNQPQHF. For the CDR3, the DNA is TGCGCCAGCAGCCAAGAATATGGGGTCAGCAATCAGCCCCAGCATTTT.

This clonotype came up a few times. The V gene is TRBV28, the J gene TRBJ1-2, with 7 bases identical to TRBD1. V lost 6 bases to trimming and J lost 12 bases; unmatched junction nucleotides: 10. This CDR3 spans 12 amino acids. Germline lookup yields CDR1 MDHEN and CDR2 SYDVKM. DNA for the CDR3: TGTGCCAGCAGCGACAGGGCCCGGCGGAACACCTTC. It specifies CASSDRARRNTF.

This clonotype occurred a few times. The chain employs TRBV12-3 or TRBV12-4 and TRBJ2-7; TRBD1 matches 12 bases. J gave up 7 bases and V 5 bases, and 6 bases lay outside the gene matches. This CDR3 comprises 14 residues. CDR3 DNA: TGTGCCAGCAGTCCGGGACAGGGGGCGCGGGAGCAGTACTTC. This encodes CASSPGQGAREQYF.

The CDR3 reads CASSVDQETQYF. DNA of the CDR3: TGCGCCAGCAGCGTAGACCAAGAGACCCAGTACTTC. V is TRBV5-1 and J is TRBJ2-5, with D unclear. The CDR3 is made up of 12 amino acids. V was shortened by 4 bases and J by 0 bases, with 4 bases between the two germline ends. Germline assignment: CDR1 SGHRS and CDR2 YFSETQ.

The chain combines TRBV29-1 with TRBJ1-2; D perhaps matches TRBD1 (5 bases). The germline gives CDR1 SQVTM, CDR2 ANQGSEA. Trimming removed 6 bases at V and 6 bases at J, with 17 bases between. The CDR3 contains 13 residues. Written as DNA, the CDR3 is TGCAGCGTCTCGATCGGGGGAGGCGATGGCTACACCTTC. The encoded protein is CSVSIGGGDGYTF. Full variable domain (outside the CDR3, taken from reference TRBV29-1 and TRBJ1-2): SAVISQKPSRDICQRGTSLTIQCQVDSQVTMMFWYRQQPGQSLTLIATANQGSEATYESGFVIDKFPISRPNLTFSTLTVSNMSPEDSSIYLCSVSIGGGDGYTFGSGTRLTVV.

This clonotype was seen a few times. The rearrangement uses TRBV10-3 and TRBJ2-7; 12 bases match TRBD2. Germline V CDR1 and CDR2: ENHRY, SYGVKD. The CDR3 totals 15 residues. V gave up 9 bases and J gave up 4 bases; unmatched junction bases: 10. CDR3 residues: CAIGLAGSLSYEQYF. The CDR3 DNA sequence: TGTGCCATTGGACTAGCGGGATCCCTTTCTTACGAGCAGTACTTC.

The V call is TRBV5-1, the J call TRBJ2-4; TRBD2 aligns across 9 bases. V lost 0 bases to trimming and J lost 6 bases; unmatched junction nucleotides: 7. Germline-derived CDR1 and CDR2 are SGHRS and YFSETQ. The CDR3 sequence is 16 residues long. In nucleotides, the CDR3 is TGCGCCAGCAGCTTGGAATCAGCGGGAGGTTTAAACATTCAGTACTTC. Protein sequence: CASSLESAGGLNIQYF. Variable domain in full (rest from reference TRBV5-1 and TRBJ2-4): KAGVTQTPRYLIKTRGQQVTLSCSPISGHRSVSWYQQTPGQGLQFLFEYFSETQRNKGNFPGRFSGRQFSNSRSEMNVSTLELGDSALYLCASSLESAGGLNIQYFGAGTRLSVL.

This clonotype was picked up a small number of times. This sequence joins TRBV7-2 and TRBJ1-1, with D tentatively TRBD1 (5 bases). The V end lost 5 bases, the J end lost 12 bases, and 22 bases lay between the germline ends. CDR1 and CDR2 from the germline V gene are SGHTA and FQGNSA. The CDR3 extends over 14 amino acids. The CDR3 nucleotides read TGTGCCAGCAGCCAATCCCCAGGCCAGGGACGAACTTTCTTT. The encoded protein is CASSQSPGQGRTFF.

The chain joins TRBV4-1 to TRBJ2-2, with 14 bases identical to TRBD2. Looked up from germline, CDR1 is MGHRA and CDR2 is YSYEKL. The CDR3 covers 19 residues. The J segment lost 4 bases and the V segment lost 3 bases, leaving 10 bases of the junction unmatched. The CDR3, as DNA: TGCGCCAGCAGCCATAATCCGGGACTAGCGGGAGTGGCCACCGGGGAGCTGTTTTTT. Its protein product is CASSHNPGLAGVATGELFF.